This TCR beta chain comes out of a study of blood T cell repertoires in COVID-19. About the study: Sites in the United States, Italy and Spain provided acute and convalescent COVID-19 samples. Sources were T cells, B-cell-depleted T cells, or PBMCs; the material itself was cDNA or gDNA.

TCRdb keeps only in-frame clones here, not all; method: immunoSEQ multiplex PCR. The sample holds about 380,000 clones, about 89% seen once. Germline V gene sequence: CDR1 SEHNR, CDR2 FQNEAQ (reference sequence). The CDR3 covers 14 residues. Trimming pared 4 bases from V and 7 bases from J, leaving 16 bases between. Sequencing input: peripheral blood. This chain links TRBV7-9 with TRBJ1-2; TRBD1 is a possible D gene (6 bases). This receptor was obtained from a man aged 40-55 years with acute or convalescent COVID-19. CDR3 nucleotides: TGTGCCAGCAGCTCCACCCGGGGGGGCGGTGGCTACACCTTC. This translates into CASSSTRGGGGYTF.